The 4 T cell receptor beta chains below all came from one sample that was sequenced in a study of T cell clonality in common variable immunodeficiency. TCRdb keeps only in-frame clones here, not all; method: immunoSEQ multiplex PCR. The sample has about 43,000 clones, none seen only once. Sequenced: peripheral blood mononuclear cells. These receptors were taken from a person aged 18 to 75 in good health.

This clone was recorded at least ten times. The read comes to an end 3 residues before the CDR3 does, leaving the germline J gene to fill in the end. The V gene is TRBV2, the J gene TRBJ1-2; D call uncertain. Germline CDR1 is SNHLY and CDR2 is FYNNEI. The CDR3 contains 12 residues. V dropped 3 bases and J dropped 4 bases, with 6 bases sitting between them. CDR3 loop: CASSDAGYGYTF. CDR3 DNA, as far as it was read: TGTGCCAGCAGTGATGCCGGCTATGGC. Full variable domain (remainder filled in from reference TRBV2 and TRBJ1-2): EPEVTQTPSHQVTQMGQEVILRCVPISNHLYFYWYRQILGQKVEFLVSFYNNEISEKSEIFDDQFSVERPDGSNFTLKIRSTKLEDSAMYFCASSDAGYGYTFGSGTRLTVV.

This clone was seen at least ten times. The sequence runs out 3 residues before the end of the CDR3; the remainder is reconstructed from the germline J gene. The V and J genes are TRBV6-2 or TRBV6-3 and TRBJ2-1; 8 positions match TRBD2. CDR1 is MNHEY and CDR2 is SVGEGT in the germline V gene. The ends lost 6 bases at V and 7 bases at J; junction bases unmatched: 5. The CDR3 spans 13 residues. CDR3 amino acids: CASSTGTRNEQFF. The CDR3 DNA, read in part, is TGTGCCAGCAGCACCGGGACTAGAAATGAG.

There are many counts of this clone. The sequenced fragment ends 3 residues before the CDR3 boundary, so the rest is inferred from the germline J gene. The V call is TRBV20-1, the J call TRBJ2-3, with TRBD1 identical over 8 bases. Germline values: CDR1 DFQATT, CDR2 SNEGSKA (reference sequence). This CDR3 region has 14 residues. After removal of 2 bases from V and 1 base from J, the junction contained 2 bases not matched to a gene. This CDR3 is CSARPGQGTDTQYF. The sequenced CDR3 bases are TGCAGTGCTAGACCGGGACAGGGCACAGATACG.

This clone was seen ten or more times. The sequence runs out 3 residues before the end of the CDR3; the remainder is reconstructed from the germline J gene. This rearrangement joins TRBV20-1 to TRBJ2-5, with 11 nucleotides matching TRBD2. This CDR3 is built from 16 residues. Trimming removed 3 bases from V and 5 bases from J; junction bases left unmatched: 11. The germline V gene has CDR1 DFQATT and CDR2 SNEGSKA (reference sequence). The CDR3 sequence is CSARSEASGGLETQYF. The CDR3 bases that were read are TGCAGTGCTAGGTCGGAGGCTAGCGGGGGGTTGGAGACC.